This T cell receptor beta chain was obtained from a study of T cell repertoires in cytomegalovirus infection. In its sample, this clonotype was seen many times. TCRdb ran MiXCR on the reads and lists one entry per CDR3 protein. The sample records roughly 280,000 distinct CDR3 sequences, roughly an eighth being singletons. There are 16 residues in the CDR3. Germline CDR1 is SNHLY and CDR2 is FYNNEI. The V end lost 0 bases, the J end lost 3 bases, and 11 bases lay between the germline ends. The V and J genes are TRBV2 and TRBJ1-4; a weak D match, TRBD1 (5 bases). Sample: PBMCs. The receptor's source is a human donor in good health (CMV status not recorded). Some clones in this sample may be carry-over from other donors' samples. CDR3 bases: TGTGCCAGCAGTGAAGCCATCGTGGGGCCTAATGAAAAACTGTTTTTT. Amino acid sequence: CASSEAIVGPNEKLFF.